These 27 T cell receptor beta chains share one sample of origin, sequenced in a study of OX40 agonist ivuxolimab in advanced cancers. Sequenced by immunoSEQ multiplex PCR; TCRdb stores in-frame clones only, minus some. The table records roughly 89,000 clones, roughly 88% of them present only once. Specimen: CD4+ or CD8+ T cells sorted from blood, collected in a trial of the OX40 agonist ivuxolimab. The receptors shown here come from an adult with an advanced solid tumor such as melanoma, head and neck, liver or kidney cancer.

This clone was seen just once. The chain recombines TRBV2 with TRBJ1-5, with D unclear. The length of the CDR3 is 14 residues. Germline V gene sequence: CDR1 SNHLY, CDR2 FYNNEI. Between the trimmed V and J ends, which lost 3 bases and 1 base, there was a span of 7 bases. CDR3 residues: CASSDPGSNQPQHF. In DNA form, the CDR3 reads TGTGCCAGCAGTGATCCCGGGAGCAATCAGCCCCAGCATTTT.

V usage is TRBV9 and J usage is TRBJ2-1; D unresolved. Germline V gives CDR1 SGDLS, CDR2 YYNGEE. The CDR3 consists of 11 residues. V gave up 5 bases and J gave up 9 bases, with 9 bases separating them. CDR3 nucleotides: TGTGCCAGCAGTCGAAGCTTTGAGCAGTTCTTC. This translates into CASSRSFEQFF.

J is TRBJ2-5 and V is TRBV5-4, with 8 bases lining up with TRBD1. V lost 10 bases to trimming and J lost 1 base; unmatched junction nucleotides: 6. This CDR3 contains 13 residues. CDR1 is SGHNT and CDR2 is YYREEE in the germline V gene (reference sequence). CDR3 sequence: CALRDRSQETQYF. The CDR3 DNA reads TGTGCCCTTAGGGACAGGTCCCAAGAGACCCAGTACTTC.

The chain employs TRBV1 and TRBJ2-1; the table's D call TRBD2 went unverified against the DNA. TRBV1 is assigned pseudogene status. The CDR3 runs 16 residues. The CDR3 region is CTSSQLAGDTSDEQFF. CDR3 DNA sequence: TGCACCAGCAGCCAACTAGCGGGAGACACCAGCGATGAGCAGTTCTTC.

The V call is TRBV14, the J call TRBJ2-5, with 12 bases that match TRBD1. The CDR3 covers 18 residues. V lost 1 base to trimming and J lost 4 bases; unmatched junction nucleotides: 10. Per germline, CDR1 SGHDN and CDR2 FVKESK. In DNA, the CDR3 is TGTGCCAGCAGCCAAGGCTTTTTCGGGACAGGGGGCTCAGAGACCCAGTACTTC. This sequence encodes CASSQGFFGTGGSETQYF.

The chain recombines TRBV4-1 with TRBJ1-2, with D perhaps TRBD1 (5 bases). Trimming took off 0 bases at V and 2 bases at J, with 19 bases between the two ends. The germline V gene has CDR1 MGHRA and CDR2 YSYEKL. This CDR3 comprises 18 residues. The CDR3 nucleotides are TGCGCCAGCAGCCAAGACAGCTTTCAATTAAGGGGAAACTATGGCTACACCTTC. Translation: CASSQDSFQLRGNYGYTF.

The rearrangement links TRBV6-7 to TRBJ1-3, with a weak D call TRBD1 (5 bases). TRBV6-7 is recorded as an ORF, its role being uncertain. V was cut by 0 bases and J by 4 bases, with 19 bases left in between. CDR3 length equals 18 residues. The CDR3 DNA reads TGTGCCAGCAGTTACTCAAGCAGGGTGAGGGCCCTAGGAAACACCATATATTTT. Translation: CASSYSSRVRALGNTIYF.

V is TRBV6-1 and J is TRBJ2-7; 7 bases align to TRBD2. The ends lost 2 bases at V and 2 bases at J; junction bases unmatched: 12. The CDR3 runs 17 residues. Germline CDR1 is MNHNS and CDR2 is SASEGT. CDR3 DNA: TGTGCCAGCAGTGAAATAGATGGGGCCCGGGGGGCCTACGAGCAGTACTTC. Amino acids: CASSEIDGARGAYEQYF.

The chain carries TRBV21-1 and TRBJ2-7; TRBD1, the D gene given by the table, was not confirmed from the DNA. TRBV21-1 is annotated as a pseudogene. This CDR3 has 15 amino acids. The CDR3 reads CASSTPGQCFYEQYF. The DNA for the CDR3 is TGTGCCAGCAGCACCCCGGGACAGTGCTTCTACGAGCAGTACTTC.

This clone was recorded a few times. The chain recombines TRBV14 with TRBJ2-3; weak D call: TRBD1 (5 bases). Trimming stripped 3 bases from V and 0 bases from J, with 13 bases between. The V gene's germline CDR1 is SGHDN and CDR2 FVKESK. The CDR3 is made up of 16 amino acids. This CDR3 reads CASSHPTATSTDTQYF. CDR3 sequence (DNA): TGTGCCAGCAGCCACCCGACAGCAACTAGCACAGATACGCAGTATTTT.

The chain employs TRBV28 and TRBJ2-1; tentatively, D is TRBD1 (6 bases). With 3 bases removed from V and 4 bases from J, the gap between germline ends came to 7 bases. Per germline, CDR1 MDHEN and CDR2 SYDVKM. The CDR3 contains 13 residues. CDR3 coding DNA: TGTGCCAGCAGTTTGCAGGGGTACAATGAGCAGTTCTTC. It translates to CASSLQGYNEQFF.

The chain links TRBV5-4 to TRBJ2-5, with 7 bases identical to TRBD2. V dropped 2 bases and J dropped 4; count of bases not matched to a gene: 8. Per the germline V gene, CDR1 is SGHNT and CDR2 is YYREEE (reference sequence). The CDR3 is 15 amino acids. CDR3 DNA: TGTGCCAGCAGCTTAGGCGGGAGTAGGGCAGAGACCCAGTACTTC. As protein: CASSLGGSRAETQYF.

This rearrangement joins TRBV28 to TRBJ1-2; TRBD1 might be the D (6 bases). Trimming left V 5 bases short and J 4 bases short, with 8 bases between. CDR3 length: 12 residues. Germline V CDR1 and CDR2: MDHEN, SYDVKM. For the CDR3, the DNA is TGTGCCAGCAGTACGGACAGCTATGGCTACACCTTC. This codes for CASSTDSYGYTF.

This chain connects TRBV19 to TRBJ1-5, with D unresolved. The CDR3 runs 16 residues. Germline V gene data show CDR1 as LNHDA and CDR2 as SQIVND (reference sequence). V dropped 1 base and J dropped 2 bases, with 12 bases sitting between them. CDR3 loop: CASSIGGGSGNQPQHF. In DNA form, the CDR3 reads TGTGCCAGTAGTATAGGTGGAGGGTCAGGCAATCAGCCCCAGCATTTT.

This chain uses TRBV7-2 with TRBJ2-1; 10 bases map to TRBD2. Germline values: CDR1 SGHTA, CDR2 FQGNSA. The CDR3 has 16 amino acids. The J segment lost 7 bases and the V segment lost 1 base, leaving 7 bases of the junction unmatched. The CDR3 region is CASSLGSAGGLNEQFF. In nucleotides, the CDR3 is TGTGCCAGCAGCTTAGGTTCAGCGGGAGGGTTGAATGAGCAGTTCTTC.

The chain has TRBV6-6 and TRBJ2-3, with D perhaps TRBD2 (5 bases). Trimming stripped 8 bases from V and 0 bases from J, with 15 bases between. This CDR3 spans 15 amino acids. Germline CDR1 MNHNY, CDR2 SVGAGI (reference sequence). The CDR3 coding sequence is TGTGCCAGCCTCGACCCCGAGCGGAGCACAGATACGCAGTATTTT. Translation: CASLDPERSTDTQYF.

This rearrangement joins TRBV5-6 to TRBJ2-1; TRBD2 matches 7 bases. The CDR3 totals 16 residues. From germline, CDR1 is SGHDT and CDR2 YYEEEE. V gave up 4 bases and J gave up 2 bases; unmatched junction bases: 9. Here the CDR3 DNA reads TGTGCCAGCAGCCTCGACCGGGGGGAAGCCTACAATGAGCAGTTCTTC. This encodes CASSLDRGEAYNEQFF.

This sequence joins TRBV7-9 and TRBJ2-7; 7 bases are shared with TRBD1. Per the germline V gene, CDR1 is SEHNR and CDR2 is FQNEAQ (reference sequence). The J segment lost 2 bases and the V segment lost 5 bases, leaving 6 bases of the junction unmatched. The CDR3 contains 14 residues. CDR3 nucleotides: TGTGCCAGCAGCGAGACAGGGACGACCTACGAGCAGTACTTC. Translating it yields CASSETGTTYEQYF.

The chain recombines TRBV6-1 with TRBJ2-1, with D maybe TRBD2 (5 bases). The CDR3 consists of 14 residues. The ends were cut back, 5 bases at V and 7 bases at J, with 15 bases in the middle. Germline V gene lookup returns CDR1 MNHNS and CDR2 SASEGT. The CDR3 loop reads CASSNRGELNEQFF. CDR3 DNA sequence: TGTGCCAGCAGTAACCGGGGAGAGTTGAATGAGCAGTTCTTC.

The chain carries TRBV5-1 and TRBJ2-3; perhaps D is TRBD1 or TRBD2 (5 bases each). CDR3 length: 13 residues. V was shortened by 7 bases and J by 0 bases, with 9 bases between the two germline ends. Germline CDR1 reads SGHRS; CDR2 reads YFSETQ. DNA of the CDR3: TGCGCCAGCGGCAGGGACAGCACAGATACGCAGTATTTT. Protein product: CASGRDSTDTQYF.

The chain recombines TRBV5-4 with TRBJ1-1, with 8 bases lining up with TRBD1. This CDR3 has 16 amino acids. The germline V gene encodes CDR1 SGHNT and CDR2 YYREEE (reference sequence). Unmatched junction bases numbered 8, after V lost 3 bases and J lost 1 base. CDR3 sequence reads: CASSSGGQVWNTEAFF. Here the CDR3 DNA reads TGTGCCAGCAGCTCGGGGGGACAGGTTTGGAACACTGAAGCTTTCTTT.

The chain recombines TRBV7-9 with TRBJ2-5; D assignment may be TRBD1 or TRBD2 (5 bases each). The CDR3 sequence is 16 residues long. In germline, CDR1 is SEHNR, CDR2 FQNEAQ (reference sequence). V was pared by 5 bases and J by 4 bases, with 20 bases between. Here the CDR3 reads CASSPWGSPGRETQYF. The CDR3 DNA reads TGTGCCAGCAGCCCCTGGGGCAGCCCGGGGAGAGAGACCCAGTACTTC.

CDR3 bases: TGTGCCATCAGGGGGGGAGGGGGCACAGATACGCAGTATTTT. Translated: CAIRGGGGTDTQYF. The chain links TRBV10-3 to TRBJ2-3; 7 nucleotides align to TRBD2. The CDR3 has 14 residues. Trimming took 6 bases from V and 1 from J; bases not matched to a gene: 4. The germline V gene has CDR1 ENHRY and CDR2 SYGVKD.

This clone has only a few counts. The chain joins TRBV29-1 to TRBJ1-5; D not resolved. Germline lookup yields CDR1 SQVTM and CDR2 ANQGSEA. V lost 6 bases and J 7 bases, leaving 16 bases between the germline ends. This CDR3 spans 13 amino acids. CDR3 in DNA: TGCAGCGTAGTAACGGGGTTAGGGCAGCCCCAGCATTTT. Translated: CSVVTGLGQPQHF.

The chain recombines TRBV2 with TRBJ2-5, with D unclear. Germline V lookup: CDR1 SNHLY, CDR2 FYNNEI. Trimming cost V 3 bases and J 3 bases, with 14 bases left between them. This CDR3 has 15 residues. In DNA form, the CDR3 reads TGTGCCAGCAGTGATCGGGCAAGGTGGGAAGAGACCCAGTACTTC. Residues: CASSDRARWEETQYF.

This chain uses TRBV6-5 with TRBJ2-7; possibly TRBD1 for D (6 bases). The CDR3 is 15 residues long. Germline V lookup: CDR1 MNHEY, CDR2 SVGAGI. Trimming took off 6 bases at V and 3 bases at J, with 18 bases between the two ends. The CDR3 sequence is CASRLGDRRYYEQYF. CDR3 nucleotide sequence: TGTGCCAGCAGGTTGGGAGACAGGAGATACTACGAGCAGTACTTC.

This rearrangement joins TRBV28 to TRBJ1-5, with TRBD1 matching over 7 bases. Trimming cost V 1 base and J 0 bases; bases outside gene matches: 9. This CDR3 region has 18 residues. CDR1 and CDR2 from the germline V gene are MDHEN and SYDVKM. The CDR3: CASSLSDRRKGSNQPQHF. The DNA for the CDR3 is TGTGCCAGCAGTTTATCGGACAGGCGAAAGGGTAGCAATCAGCCCCAGCATTTT.